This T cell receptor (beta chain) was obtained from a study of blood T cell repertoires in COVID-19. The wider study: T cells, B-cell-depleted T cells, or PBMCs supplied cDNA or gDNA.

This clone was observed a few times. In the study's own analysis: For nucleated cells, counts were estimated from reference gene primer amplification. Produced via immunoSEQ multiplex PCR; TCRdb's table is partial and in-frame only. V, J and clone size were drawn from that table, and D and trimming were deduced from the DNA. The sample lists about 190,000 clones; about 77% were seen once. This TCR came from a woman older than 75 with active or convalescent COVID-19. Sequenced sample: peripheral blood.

The CDR3 reads CASSLAARATYEQYF. DNA of the CDR3: TGTGCCAGCAGCTTAGCGGCCAGGGCGACCTACGAGCAGTACTTC. The V gene is TRBV7-2, the J gene TRBJ2-7; perhaps TRBD1 as D (5 bases). V gave up 0 bases and J gave up 2 bases, with 11 bases separating them. This CDR3 contains 15 residues. Germline V gene data show CDR1 as SGHTA and CDR2 as FQGNSA.